This TCR beta chain is drawn from a study of blood T cell repertoires in COVID-19. About the research overall: COVID-19 samples collected from the United States, Italy and Spain covered acute and convalescent phases.

This CDR3 spans 14 amino acids. The J segment lost 1 base and the V segment lost 6 bases, leaving 6 bases of the junction unmatched. Looked up from germline, CDR1 is SGHRS and CDR2 is YFSETQ. The table came from immunoSEQ multiplex PCR; TCRdb's copy has only in-frame clones and leaves some out. The sample records 200,000 to 250,000 clones, about 88% being singletons. The specimen was peripheral blood. The TCR comes from a man aged 40-55 years with acute or convalescent COVID-19. The chain couples TRBV5-1 to TRBJ1-1; TRBD1 matches 7 bases. The CDR3 coding sequence is TGCGCCAGCAACACGGGACAGCCGAACACTGAAGCTTTCTTT. Translation: CASNTGQPNTEAFF. Looking up the rest from reference TRBV5-1 and TRBJ1-1 gives the full variable domain: KAGVTQTPRYLIKTRGQQVTLSCSPISGHRSVSWYQQTPGQGLQFLFEYFSETQRNKGNFPGRFSGRQFSNSRSEMNVSTLELGDSALYLCASNTGQPNTEAFFGQGTRLTVV.